The sequence of this T cell receptor beta chain was determined in a study of cytomegalovirus exposure and HLA in healthy donors. Study overall: Earlier, some 180 million T cells were analyzed, and 117 million unique TCR beta sequences were found among them. Points from the study as a whole: The likely origin of a cluster of highly shared sequence variants was a sequencing artifact. Donors were assumed by presence/absence analyses to have roughly uniform sequencing depth.

The J segment lost 5 bases and the V segment lost 3 bases, leaving 13 bases of the junction unmatched. The CDR3 is 16 amino acids. Germline values: CDR1 SGDLS, CDR2 YYNGEE. This PCR relied on a set of 60 Vbeta primers and 13 Jbeta primers. Assay used: immunoSEQ multiplex PCR; TCRdb lists only in-frame clones, some missing. The sample has some 180,000 clones; 87% are singletons. This clone was recorded only once. Its antigen is as yet unknown. Sequenced material: PBMCs. This chain links TRBV9 with TRBJ2-7; the match to TRBD1 covers 8 bases. This sequence was found in a girl less than two years old in good health and CMV-seronegative. CDR3 region: CASSAVGTGILHEQYF. DNA of the CDR3: TGTGCCAGCAGCGCAGTCGGGACAGGAATACTCCACGAGCAGTACTTC.